This TCR beta chain was sequenced in a study of cytomegalovirus exposure and HLA in healthy donors. PCR employed 60 Vbeta and 13 Jbeta primers. The method was immunoSEQ multiplex PCR; TCRdb's version includes in-frame clones alone and lacks a portion of them. The table shows some 180,000 clones, with roughly 13% occurring only once. This clone has a handful of counts. The length of the CDR3 is 15 residues. Trimming removed 3 bases from V and 0 bases from J; junction bases left unmatched: 3. Germline lookup yields CDR1 SGHRS and CDR2 YFSETQ. The sample comprised PBMCs. The V and J genes are TRBV5-1 and TRBJ1-3, with 7 bases matching TRBD1. This sequence originates from a man aged 50 or older in good health and CMV-seropositive. CDR3 DNA: TGCGCCAGCAGCTCGGGACAGACCTCTGGAAACACCATATATTTT. Its protein is CASSSGQTSGNTIYF.